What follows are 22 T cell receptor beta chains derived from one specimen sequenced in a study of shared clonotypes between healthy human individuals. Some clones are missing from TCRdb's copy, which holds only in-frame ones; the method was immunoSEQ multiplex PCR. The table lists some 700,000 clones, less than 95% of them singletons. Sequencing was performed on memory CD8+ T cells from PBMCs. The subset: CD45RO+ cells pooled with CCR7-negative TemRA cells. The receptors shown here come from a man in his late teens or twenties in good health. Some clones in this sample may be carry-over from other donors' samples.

The CDR3 sequence: CASSDIGDISSYNEQFF. The DNA for the CDR3 is TGTGCCAGCAGTGATATCGGTGATATCAGCTCCTACAATGAGCAGTTCTTC. The chain joins TRBV6-1 to TRBJ2-1; D gene uncertain. Looked up from germline, CDR1 is MNHNS and CDR2 is SASEGT. Trimming pared 3 bases from V and 0 bases from J, leaving 15 bases between. The CDR3 contains 17 residues.

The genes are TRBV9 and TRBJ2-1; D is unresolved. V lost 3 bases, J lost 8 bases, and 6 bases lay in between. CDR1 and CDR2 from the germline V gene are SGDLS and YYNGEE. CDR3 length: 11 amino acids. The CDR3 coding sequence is TGTGCCAGCAGCGACATAGATGAGCAGTTCTTC. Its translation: CASSDIDEQFF.

CDR3 DNA sequence: TGTGCCAGTAGTGATAGACAGGGGGGATTCGGCACTGAAGCTTTCTTT. Amino acids: CASSDRQGGFGTEAFF. The chain carries TRBV19 and TRBJ1-1; 9 positions agree with TRBD1. Germline V lookup: CDR1 LNHDA, CDR2 SQIVND (reference sequence). This CDR3 comprises 16 residues. J lost 4 bases, V lost 5 bases, and 11 bases had no gene match.

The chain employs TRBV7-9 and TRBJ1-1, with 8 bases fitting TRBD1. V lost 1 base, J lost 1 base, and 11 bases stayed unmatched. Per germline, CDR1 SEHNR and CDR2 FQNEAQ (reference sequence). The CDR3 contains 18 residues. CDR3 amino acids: CASSLEWWTGSRNTEAFF. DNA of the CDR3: TGTGCCAGCAGCTTAGAATGGTGGACAGGGAGTAGGAACACTGAAGCTTTCTTT.

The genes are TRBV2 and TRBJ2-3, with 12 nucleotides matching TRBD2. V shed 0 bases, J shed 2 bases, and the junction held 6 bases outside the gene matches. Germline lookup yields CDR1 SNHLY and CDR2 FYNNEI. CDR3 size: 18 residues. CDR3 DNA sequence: TGTGCCAGCAGTGAAGCCCGCACTAGCGGGAGGCTCACAGATACGCAGTATTTT. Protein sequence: CASSEARTSGRLTDTQYF.

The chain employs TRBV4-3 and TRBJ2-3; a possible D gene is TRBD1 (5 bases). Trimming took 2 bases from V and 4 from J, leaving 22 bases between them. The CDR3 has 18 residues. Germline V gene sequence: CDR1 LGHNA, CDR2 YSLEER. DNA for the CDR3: TGCGCCAGCAGCCAATCTCCTCCCCGGCAGGGTGGCGCAGATACGCAGTATTTT. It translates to CASSQSPPRQGGADTQYF.

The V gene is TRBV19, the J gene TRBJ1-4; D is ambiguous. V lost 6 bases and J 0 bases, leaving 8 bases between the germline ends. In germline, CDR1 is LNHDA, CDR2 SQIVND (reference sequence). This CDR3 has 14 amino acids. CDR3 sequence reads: CASRPFATNEKLFF. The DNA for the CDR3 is TGTGCCAGTAGACCGTTTGCAACTAATGAAAAACTGTTTTTT.

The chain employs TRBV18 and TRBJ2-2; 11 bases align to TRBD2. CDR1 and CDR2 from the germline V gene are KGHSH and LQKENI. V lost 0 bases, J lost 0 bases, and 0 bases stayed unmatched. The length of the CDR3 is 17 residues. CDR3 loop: CASSPPGLAANTGELFF. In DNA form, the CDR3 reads TGTGCCAGCTCACCACCGGGACTAGCGGCGAACACCGGGGAGCTGTTTTTT.

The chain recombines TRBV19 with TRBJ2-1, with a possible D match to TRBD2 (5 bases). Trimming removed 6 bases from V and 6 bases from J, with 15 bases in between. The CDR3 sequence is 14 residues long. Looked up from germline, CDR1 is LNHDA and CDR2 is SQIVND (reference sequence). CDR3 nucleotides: TGTGCCAGTAGCTCGGCGGGCCCCCCCAATGAGCAGTTCTTC. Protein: CASSSAGPPNEQFF. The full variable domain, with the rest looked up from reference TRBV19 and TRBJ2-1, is DGGITQSPKYLFRKEGQNVTLSCEQNLNHDAMYWYRQDPGQGLRLIYYSQIVNDFQKGDIAEGYSVSREKKESFPLTVTSAQKNPTAFYLCASSSAGPPNEQFFGPGTRLTVL.

The DNA of the CDR3 is TGTGCCAGCAGCTTACCGCCGGGGTCGGGCGGCTACACCTTC. Its translation: CASSLPPGSGGYTF. V and J are TRBV7-9 and TRBJ1-2; D is ambiguous. The CDR3 runs to 14 residues. The germline CDR1 and CDR2 sequences are SEHNR and FQNEAQ (reference sequence). V lost 2 bases and J lost 8, with 15 bases in between.

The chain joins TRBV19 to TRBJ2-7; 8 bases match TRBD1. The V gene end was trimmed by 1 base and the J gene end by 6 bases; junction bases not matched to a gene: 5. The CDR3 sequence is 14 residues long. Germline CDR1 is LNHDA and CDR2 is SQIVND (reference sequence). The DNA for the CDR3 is TGTGCCAGTAGTATAGTGGGGCAGGGGGCCGAGCAGTACTTC. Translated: CASSIVGQGAEQYF.

The CDR3 DNA is TGTGCCAGCAGCTTCCATCTTCCGGGTCCAAATTACGAGCAGTACTTC. Translation: CASSFHLPGPNYEQYF. The chain links TRBV7-9 to TRBJ2-7; D is uncertain. Germline CDR1 and CDR2: SEHNR and FQNEAQ (reference sequence). This CDR3 region has 16 residues. With 3 bases removed from V and 4 bases from J, the gap between germline ends came to 19 bases.

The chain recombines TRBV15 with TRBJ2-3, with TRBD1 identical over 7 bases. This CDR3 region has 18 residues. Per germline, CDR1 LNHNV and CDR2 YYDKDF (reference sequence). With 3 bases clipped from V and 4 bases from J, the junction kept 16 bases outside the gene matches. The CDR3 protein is CATSSRLSEQGLPDTQYF. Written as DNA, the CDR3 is TGTGCCACCAGCAGTAGGCTCTCGGAACAGGGGTTACCAGATACGCAGTATTTT.

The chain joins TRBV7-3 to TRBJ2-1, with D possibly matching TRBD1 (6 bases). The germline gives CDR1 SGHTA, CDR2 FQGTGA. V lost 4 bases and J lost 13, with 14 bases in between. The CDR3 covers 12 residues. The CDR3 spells CASSSPGTTQFF. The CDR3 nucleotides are TGTGCCAGCAGCTCTCCCGGGACAACCCAGTTCTTC.

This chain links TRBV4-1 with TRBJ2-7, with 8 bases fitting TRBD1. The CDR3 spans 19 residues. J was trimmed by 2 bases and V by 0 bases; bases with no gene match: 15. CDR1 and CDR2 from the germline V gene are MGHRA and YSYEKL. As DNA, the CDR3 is TGCGCCAGCAGCCAAGATCGGCTTGGGACAGGAATTTTCACCTACGAGCAGTACTTC. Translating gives CASSQDRLGTGIFTYEQYF.

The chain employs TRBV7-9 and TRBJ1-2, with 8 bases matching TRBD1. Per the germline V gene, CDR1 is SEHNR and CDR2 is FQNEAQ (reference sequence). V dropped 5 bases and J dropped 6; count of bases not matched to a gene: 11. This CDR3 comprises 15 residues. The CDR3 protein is CASSAGTGFRDGYTF. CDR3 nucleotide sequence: TGTGCCAGCAGCGCCGGGACAGGTTTTAGGGATGGCTACACCTTC.

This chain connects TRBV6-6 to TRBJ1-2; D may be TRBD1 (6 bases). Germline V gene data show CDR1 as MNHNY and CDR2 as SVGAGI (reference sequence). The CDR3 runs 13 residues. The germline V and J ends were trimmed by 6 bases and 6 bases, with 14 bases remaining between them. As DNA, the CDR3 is TGTGCCAGCAGCCTGACGTCAGGGGATGGCTACACCTTC. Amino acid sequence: CASSLTSGDGYTF.

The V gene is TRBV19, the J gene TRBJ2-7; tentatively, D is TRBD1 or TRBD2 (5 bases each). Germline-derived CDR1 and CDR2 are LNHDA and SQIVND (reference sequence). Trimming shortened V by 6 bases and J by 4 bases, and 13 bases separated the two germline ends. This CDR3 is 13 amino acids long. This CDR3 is CASRGDGPYEQYF. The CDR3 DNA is TGTGCCAGTAGAGGGGACGGGCCATACGAGCAGTACTTC.

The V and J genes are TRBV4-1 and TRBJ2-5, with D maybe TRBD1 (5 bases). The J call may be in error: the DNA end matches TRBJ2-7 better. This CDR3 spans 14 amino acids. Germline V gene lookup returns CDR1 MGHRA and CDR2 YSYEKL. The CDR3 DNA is TGCGCCAGCAGCCAACGACAGAGCTCCTACGAGCAGTACTTC. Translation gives CASSQRQSSYEQYF.

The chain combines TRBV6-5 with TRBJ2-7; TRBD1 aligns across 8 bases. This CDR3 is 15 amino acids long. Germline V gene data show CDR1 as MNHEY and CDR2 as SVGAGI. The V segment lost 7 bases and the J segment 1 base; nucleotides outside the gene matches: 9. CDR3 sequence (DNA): TGTGCCAGCATAGCAGGACAGGGCTATTCCTACGAGCAGTACTTC. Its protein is CASIAGQGYSYEQYF.

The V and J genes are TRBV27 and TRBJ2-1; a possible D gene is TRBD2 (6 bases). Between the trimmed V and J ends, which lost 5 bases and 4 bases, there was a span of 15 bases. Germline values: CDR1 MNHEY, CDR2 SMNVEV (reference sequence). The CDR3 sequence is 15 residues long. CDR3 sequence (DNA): TGTGCCAGCAGTAACCGGGACTTCACATACAATGAGCAGTTCTTC. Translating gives CASSNRDFTYNEQFF.

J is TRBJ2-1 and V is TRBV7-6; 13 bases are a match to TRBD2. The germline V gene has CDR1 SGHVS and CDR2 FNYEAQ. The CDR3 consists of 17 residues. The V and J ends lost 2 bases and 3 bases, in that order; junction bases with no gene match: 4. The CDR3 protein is CASSLTGTSGVYNEQFF. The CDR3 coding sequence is TGTGCCAGCAGCTTAACCGGGACTAGCGGGGTCTACAATGAGCAGTTCTTC.